The 15 T cell receptor beta chains given below trace back to one sample, sequenced in a study of metastatic and nonmetastatic thyroid tumors. There were no patients who had received any treatment before thyroid surgery. TCRdb re-called the PCR reads with MiXCR. Here the sample spans about 27,000 clones, around a fifth being singletons. Sequencing input: blood. All receptors come from a male donor with papillary thyroid cancer or a benign thyroid nodule (not recorded which). Some clones in this sample may be carry-over from other donors' samples.

This clone came up many times. The chain recombines TRBV12-3 or TRBV12-4 with TRBJ2-3; TRBD2 aligns across 7 bases. V gave up 7 bases and J gave up 2 bases; unmatched junction bases: 6. The CDR3 runs to 14 residues. DNA for the CDR3: TGTGCCAGCACTATAGGGGACTACACAGATACGCAGTATTTT. It specifies CASTIGDYTDTQYF.

To note about this clone: The conserved final phenylalanine or tryptophan is absent from the CDR3, which likely points to a read error. The chain recombines TRBV9 with TRBJ1-5; 9 positions agree with TRBD1. Germline V gives CDR1 SGDLS, CDR2 YYNGEE. The CDR3 covers 16 residues. The CDR3 DNA reads TGTGCCAGTAGCGCGGGGACAGGGCCTGTAAATCAGCCCCAGCATTCT. This gives the protein CASSAGTGPVNQPQHS.

The table lists this clone with a few counts. The chain uses TRBV5-1 and TRBJ1-1; 8 bases align to TRBD1. The CDR3 is 16 residues long. Trimming at V came to 5 bases and at J to 0 bases, leaving 9 bases not matched to a gene. CDR1 is SGHRS, CDR2 YFSETQ, per germline. This CDR3 is CASRYATGALNTEAFF. CDR3 nucleotides: TGCGCCAGCAGGTATGCGACAGGGGCACTGAACACTGAAGCTTTCTTT. The entire variable domain, with the rest obtained from reference TRBV5-1 and TRBJ1-1, is as follows: KAGVTQTPRYLIKTRGQQVTLSCSPISGHRSVSWYQQTPGQGLQFLFEYFSETQRNKGNFPGRFSGRQFSNSRSEMNVSTLELGDSALYLCASRYATGALNTEAFFGQGTRLTVV.

This clone was seen repeatedly, ten times or more. J is TRBJ1-1 and V is TRBV20-1; 10 bases are a match to TRBD1. Germline loops: CDR1 DFQATT, CDR2 SNEGSKA (reference sequence). The ends lost 5 bases at V and 11 bases at J; junction bases unmatched: 14. The CDR3 runs to 14 residues. This chain's CDR3 is CSAQDRGRFSRAFF. CDR3 DNA: TGCAGTGCTCAAGACAGGGGGCGCTTTTCTCGCGCTTTCTTT.

This clone was recorded at least ten times. The chain is built from TRBV19 and TRBJ1-1; D is uncertain. This CDR3 is 14 amino acids long. Germline V CDR1 and CDR2: LNHDA, SQIVND (reference sequence). The V end lost 1 base, the J end lost 1 base, and 7 bases lay between the germline ends. The CDR3 DNA sequence: TGTGCCAGTAGTATAGGGATTGGGAACACTGAAGCTTTCTTT. This codes for CASSIGIGNTEAFF.

This clone is medium-sized (0.01 to 0.1%). V is TRBV6-1 and J is TRBJ1-3, with 8 bases that match TRBD1. Trimming removed 6 bases from V and 0 bases from J; junction bases left unmatched: 4. This CDR3 is 15 amino acids long. CDR1 MNHNS and CDR2 SASEGT come from the germline V gene. CDR3 nucleotide sequence: TGTGCCAGCAGCACCACAGGGGGCTCTGGAAACACCATATATTTT. Its protein product is CASSTTGGSGNTIYF.

Note on this clone: One junction end disagrees with the germline gene, perhaps due to a read error. The chain uses TRBV11-2 and TRBJ2-7; TRBD2 aligns across 10 bases. CDR1 is SGHAT, CDR2 FQNNGV, per germline. The CDR3 spans 14 residues. The CDR3 nucleotides read TGTGCCAGTCACCAACTAGCGGGATATTACGAGCAGTACTTT. It codes for CASHQLAGYYEQYF.

This clone has at least ten counts. The J gene is TRBJ2-7, the V gene TRBV18; 9 positions match TRBD1. The ends lost 2 bases at V and 1 base at J; junction bases unmatched: 6. The CDR3 loop spans 16 amino acids. Per the germline V gene, CDR1 is KGHSH and CDR2 is LQKENI. CDR3 residues: CASSPSTGGYSYEQYF. CDR3 bases: TGTGCCAGCTCACCATCTACAGGGGGCTATTCCTACGAGCAGTACTTC.

Only a few counts were recorded for this clone. One junction end disagrees with the germline gene, perhaps due to a read error. The chain is built from TRBV7-3 and TRBJ1-1; D unresolved. The CDR3 is made up of 19 amino acids. CDR1 and CDR2 (germline): SGHTA, FQGTGA. CDR3 residues: CTSSLRRGSWGGMNTEAFF. DNA for the CDR3: TGTACCAGCAGCTTAAGACGGGGATCGTGGGGAGGAATGAACACTGAAGCTTTCTTT.

This clone was seen at least ten times. V usage is TRBV20-1 and J usage is TRBJ1-5; D might be TRBD1 (5 bases). Trimming took 8 bases from V and 1 from J, leaving 24 bases between them. This CDR3 is built from 17 residues. The germline gives CDR1 DFQATT, CDR2 SNEGSKA (reference sequence). CDR3 region: CSPASSQTAASNQPQHF. CDR3 in DNA: TGCAGTCCTGCATCCTCGCAGACAGCGGCGAGCAATCAGCCCCAGCATTTT.

This clone was detected ten times or more. The V and J genes are TRBV29-1 and TRBJ2-1; TRBD1 matches at 7 bases. The CDR3 spans 12 residues. Germline CDR1 is SQVTM and CDR2 is ANQGSEA. The CDR3 coding sequence is TGCACCTCCGAACAGGGGCGGTATGAGCAGTTCTTC. It translates to CTSEQGRYEQFF.

This clone was counted many times. The gene calls are TRBV14 and TRBJ2-7; 8 positions agree with TRBD2. The ends lost 4 bases at V and 4 bases at J; junction bases unmatched: 9. Germline V gives CDR1 SGHDN, CDR2 FVKESK. This CDR3 comprises 15 residues. The DNA of the CDR3 is TGTGCCAGCAGCCTTTACAGCGGGGGCCCGTACGAGCAGTACTTC. This translates into CASSLYSGGPYEQYF.

There are many counts of this clone. This chain joins TRBV14 and TRBJ1-5; D unclear. This CDR3 comprises 13 residues. Germline-derived CDR1 and CDR2 are SGHDN and FVKESK. V lost 0 bases and J 9 bases, leaving 9 bases between the germline ends. CDR3 amino acids: CASSQDIGRPQHF. CDR3 coding DNA: TGTGCCAGCAGCCAAGATATCGGGCGGCCCCAGCATTTT.

This clone has a count of ten or more. This chain uses TRBV27 with TRBJ2-3; D gene unclear. Germline V lookup: CDR1 MNHEY, CDR2 SMNVEV (reference sequence). V shed 5 bases and J shed 3 bases, with 15 bases lying between them. This CDR3 spans 15 amino acids. Here the CDR3 DNA reads TGTGCCAGCAGTCCTAACTATCTTAAGACAGATACGCAGTATTTT. Protein product: CASSPNYLKTDTQYF.

This clone was observed a handful of times. The rearrangement links TRBV12-5 to TRBJ1-3, with D perhaps matching TRBD1 (5 bases). CDR1 is LGHNT, CDR2 FRNRAP, per germline. The CDR3 is made up of 15 amino acids. V shed 6 bases and J shed 0 bases, with 12 bases lying between them. The CDR3 protein is CASGQTVISGNTIYF. The CDR3, as DNA: TGTGCTAGTGGCCAGACAGTGATCTCTGGAAACACCATATATTTT.